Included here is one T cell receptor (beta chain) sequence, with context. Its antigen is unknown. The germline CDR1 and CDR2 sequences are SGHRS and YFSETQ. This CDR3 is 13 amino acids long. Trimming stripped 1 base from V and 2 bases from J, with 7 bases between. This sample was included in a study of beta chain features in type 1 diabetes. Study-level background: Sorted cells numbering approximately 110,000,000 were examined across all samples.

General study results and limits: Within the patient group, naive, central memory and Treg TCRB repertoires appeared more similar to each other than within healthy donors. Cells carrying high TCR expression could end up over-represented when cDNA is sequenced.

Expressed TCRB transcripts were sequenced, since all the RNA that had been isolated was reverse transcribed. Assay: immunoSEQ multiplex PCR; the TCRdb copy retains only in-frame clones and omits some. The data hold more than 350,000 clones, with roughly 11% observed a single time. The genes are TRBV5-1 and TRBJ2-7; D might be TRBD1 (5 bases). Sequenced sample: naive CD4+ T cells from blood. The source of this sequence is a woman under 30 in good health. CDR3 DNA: TGCGCCAGCAGCTTGACAGGAACCTACGAGCAGTACGTC. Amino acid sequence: CASSLTGTYEQYV.